Described below is a single TCR beta chain sequence and its context. The repertoire was sequenced with immunoSEQ multiplex PCR; TCRdb's copy has only in-frame clones and lacks some. The sample contains approximately 120,000 clones, roughly 75% of which appear only once. V was clipped by 6 bases and J by 0 bases, with 10 bases between them. The CDR3 is 14 amino acids. Germline V gene data show CDR1 as MNHEY and CDR2 as SMNVEV (reference sequence). This record belongs to a study of blood T cell repertoires in COVID-19. The chain uses TRBV27 and TRBJ2-3, with TRBD1 as a possible D gene (6 bases). Sequencing was done on a sample of peripheral blood. This TCR came from a human donor in a cohort sampled during active or convalescent COVID-19. DNA of the CDR3: TGTGCCAGCAGCCCGGACAGAAGCACAGATACGCAGTATTTT. This codes for CASSPDRSTDTQYF.